The rows below give T cell receptor beta chains drawn from one sample of a study of blood T cell repertoires in COVID-19. Profiled with immunoSEQ multiplex PCR; TCRdb holds only in-frame clones, not every one. Of 70,000 to 75,000 clones in the sample, 80% to 90% were seen once. What was sequenced was peripheral blood. The receptors stem from a woman older than 75 with active or convalescent COVID-19. CDR3s include the opening cysteine and the closing phenylalanine or tryptophan. D genes are given only for firm matches. A clone size is listed for some rows: how often the clone was seen (once, few, many), or a class if it is expanded.

d_gene: TRBD2; j_gene: TRBJ2-1; v_gene: TRBV20-1; abundance: -; CDR3aa: CSASGGLAGYNEQFF; CDR3nt: TGCAGTGCTAGTGGGGGGCTAGCGGGATACAATGAGCAGTTCTTC
d_gene: -; j_gene: TRBJ2-3; v_gene: TRBV15; abundance: once; CDR3aa: CATSRARMGGMDTQYF; CDR3nt: TGTGCCACCAGCAGAGCTCGGATGGGGGGAATGGATACGCAGTATTTT
d_gene: -; j_gene: TRBJ1-2; v_gene: TRBV28; abundance: few; CDR3aa: CASSSSLSLYGYTF; CDR3nt: TGTGCCAGCAGTTCCAGTCTCTCCCTCTATGGCTACACCTTC
d_gene: TRBD2; j_gene: TRBJ2-2; v_gene: TRBV5-6; abundance: -; CDR3aa: CASSLGLAGVTGELFF; CDR3nt: TGTGCCAGCAGCTTGGGACTAGCGGGAGTAACCGGGGAGCTGTTTTTT
d_gene: -; j_gene: TRBJ1-2; v_gene: TRBV29-1; abundance: -; CDR3aa: CSVVWGSLYGYTF; CDR3nt: TGCAGCGTTGTTTGGGGCAGTCTCTATGGCTACACCTTC
d_gene: -; j_gene: TRBJ2-1; v_gene: TRBV27; abundance: medium-sized; CDR3aa: CASSLSRRGYNEQFF; CDR3nt: TGTGCCAGCAGTTTATCACGGAGAGGGTACAATGAGCAGTTCTTC
d_gene: TRBD1; j_gene: TRBJ1-5; v_gene: TRBV9; abundance: -; CDR3aa: CASSAGTVSNQPQHF; CDR3nt: TGTGCCAGCAGCGCCGGGACAGTTAGCAATCAGCCCCAGCATTTT
d_gene: TRBD2; j_gene: TRBJ2-1; v_gene: TRBV11-3; abundance: -; CDR3aa: CASSLGAGASFGNEQFF; CDR3nt: TGTGCCAGCAGCTTAGGGGCGGGAGCCTCCTTTGGCAATGAGCAGTTCTTC
d_gene: -; j_gene: TRBJ1-4; v_gene: TRBV2; abundance: -; CDR3aa: CASSEGRFGEKLFF; CDR3nt: TGTGCCAGCAGTGAGGGGAGATTCGGTGAAAAACTGTTTTTT
d_gene: -; j_gene: TRBJ1-2; v_gene: TRBV5-1; abundance: -; CDR3aa: CASRKSDGPNYGYTF; CDR3nt: TGCGCCAGCAGAAAAAGCGACGGCCCTAACTATGGCTACACCTTC
d_gene: -; j_gene: TRBJ2-1; v_gene: TRBV6-2/TRBV6-3; abundance: -; CDR3aa: CASSKLTGHSYNEQFF; CDR3nt: TGTGCCAGCAGTAAACTGACAGGTCATTCCTACAATGAGCAGTTCTTC
d_gene: TRBD2; j_gene: TRBJ2-1; v_gene: TRBV30; abundance: -; CDR3aa: CAWSRAGVSYNEQFF; CDR3nt: TGTGCCTGGTCACGGGCGGGAGTTTCCTACAATGAGCAGTTCTTC
d_gene: TRBD2; j_gene: TRBJ2-7; v_gene: TRBV7-9; abundance: -; CDR3aa: CASSPGTSGRVQYF; CDR3nt: TGTGCCAGCAGCCCCGGGACTAGCGGGAGGGTACAGTACTTC
d_gene: -; j_gene: TRBJ2-7; v_gene: TRBV5-1; abundance: -; CDR3aa: CASSRLPEYEQYF; CDR3nt: TGCGCCAGCAGCCGACTACCAGAATACGAGCAGTACTTC
d_gene: -; j_gene: TRBJ2-5; v_gene: TRBV20-1; abundance: -; CDR3aa: CSATAMETQYF; CDR3nt: TGCAGTGCTACTGCTATGGAGACCCAGTACTTC
d_gene: TRBD2; j_gene: TRBJ2-3; v_gene: TRBV5-6; abundance: -; CDR3aa: CASRDRGGPDTQYF; CDR3nt: TGTGCCAGCAGAGACCGGGGGGGCCCAGATACGCAGTATTTT
d_gene: TRBD1; j_gene: TRBJ2-5; v_gene: TRBV2; abundance: -; CDR3aa: CASKGQGAETQYF; CDR3nt: TGTGCCAGCAAGGGACAGGGTGCGGAGACCCAGTACTTC
d_gene: -; j_gene: TRBJ2-3; v_gene: TRBV19; abundance: -; CDR3aa: CASSSRPPGVTQYF; CDR3nt: TGTGCCAGTAGTAGCCGGCCCCCGGGGGTTACGCAGTATTTT
d_gene: -; j_gene: TRBJ2-4; v_gene: TRBV4-3; abundance: -; CDR3aa: CASSQDVLAKNIQYF; CDR3nt: TGCGCCAGCAGCCAAGATGTACTAGCCAAAAACATTCAGTACTTC
d_gene: TRBD1; j_gene: TRBJ2-7; v_gene: TRBV18; abundance: -; CDR3aa: CASSPGQLAYEQYF; CDR3nt: TGTGCCAGCTCACCGGGACAGCTAGCCTACGAGCAGTACTTC
d_gene: TRBD2; j_gene: TRBJ2-1; v_gene: TRBV3-1/TRBV3-2; abundance: -; CDR3aa: CASSHPGLAGGLRRSYNEQFF; CDR3nt: TGTGCCAGCAGCCATCCCGGACTAGCGGGAGGGCTGCGTAGGTCCTACAATGAGCAGTTCTTC
d_gene: -; j_gene: TRBJ1-6; v_gene: TRBV19; abundance: -; CDR3aa: CASSLTTGNNSPLHF; CDR3nt: TGTGCCAGTAGTCTAACAACAGGGAACAATTCACCCCTCCACTTT
d_gene: TRBD1; j_gene: TRBJ1-1; v_gene: TRBV28; abundance: -; CDR3aa: CASTFTRGQGNTEAFF; CDR3nt: TGTGCCAGCACCTTCACCCGGGGACAGGGGAACACTGAAGCTTTCTTT
d_gene: TRBD1; j_gene: TRBJ1-2; v_gene: TRBV7-8; abundance: -; CDR3aa: CASRGLTGGYGYTF; CDR3nt: TGTGCCAGCAGGGGACTGACAGGGGGCTATGGCTACACCTTC
d_gene: TRBD1; j_gene: TRBJ2-3; v_gene: TRBV27; abundance: -; CDR3aa: CASKKTTGAPRADTQYF; CDR3nt: TGTGCCAGCAAAAAAACGACAGGGGCCCCACGGGCGGATACGCAGTATTTT
d_gene: -; j_gene: TRBJ1-6; v_gene: TRBV18; abundance: -; CDR3aa: CASSPGQGGSPLHF; CDR3nt: TGTGCCAGCTCACCGGGCCAGGGTGGGTCACCCCTCCACTTT
d_gene: TRBD1; j_gene: TRBJ1-4; v_gene: TRBV18; abundance: -; CDR3aa: CASSTGQNEKLFF; CDR3nt: TGTGCCAGCTCAACGGGACAGAATGAAAAACTGTTTTTT
d_gene: -; j_gene: TRBJ1-1; v_gene: TRBV20-1; abundance: few; CDR3aa: CRTSRDIAQF; CDR3nt: TGCAGAACCTCCCGGGACATCGCCCAATTT
d_gene: TRBD1; j_gene: TRBJ1-4; v_gene: TRBV19; abundance: -; CDR3aa: CASSISHRGRGEKLFF; CDR3nt: TGTGCCAGTAGTATAAGCCACAGGGGCCGAGGAGAAAAACTGTTTTTT
d_gene: TRBD1; j_gene: TRBJ1-4; v_gene: TRBV5-1; abundance: -; CDR3aa: CASRVLGQGTTNEKLFF; CDR3nt: TGCGCCAGCCGCGTCCTGGGACAGGGGACAACTAATGAAAAACTGTTTTTT
d_gene: TRBD1; j_gene: TRBJ1-3; v_gene: TRBV7-9; abundance: -; CDR3aa: CASSLLGTGNPLTGNTIYF; CDR3nt: TGTGCCAGCAGCTTATTGGGGACAGGGAACCCTTTAACTGGAAACACCATATATTTT
d_gene: -; j_gene: TRBJ2-3; v_gene: TRBV2; abundance: -; CDR3aa: CASAVSFTDTQYF; CDR3nt: TGTGCCAGCGCGGTATCCTTTACAGATACGCAGTATTTT
d_gene: -; j_gene: TRBJ1-5; v_gene: TRBV19; abundance: -; CDR3aa: CATRRVLYSNQPQHF; CDR3nt: TGTGCCACCAGACGGGTACTCTATAGCAATCAGCCCCAGCATTTT
d_gene: TRBD1; j_gene: TRBJ1-5; v_gene: TRBV28; abundance: -; CDR3aa: CASSPGTGYGNQPQHF; CDR3nt: TGTGCCAGCAGCCCCGGGACAGGGTACGGCAATCAGCCCCAGCATTTT
d_gene: -; j_gene: TRBJ1-1; v_gene: TRBV11-2; abundance: -; CDR3aa: CASSQYTEAFF; CDR3nt: TGTGCCAGCAGCCAGTACACTGAAGCTTTCTTT
d_gene: -; j_gene: TRBJ2-7; v_gene: TRBV5-4; abundance: -; CDR3aa: CASSLPGGPYEQYF; CDR3nt: TGTGCCAGCAGCTTGCCAGGTGGGCCCTACGAGCAGTACTTC
d_gene: TRBD1; j_gene: TRBJ2-5; v_gene: TRBV2; abundance: -; CDR3aa: CASSFTRGETQYF; CDR3nt: TGTGCCAGCAGTTTCACCAGGGGGGAGACCCAGTACTTC
d_gene: -; j_gene: TRBJ1-4; v_gene: TRBV27; abundance: -; CDR3aa: CASSLAGAGEKLFF; CDR3nt: TGTGCCAGCAGTTTAGCGGGGGCAGGTGAAAAACTGTTTTTT
d_gene: -; j_gene: TRBJ1-2; v_gene: TRBV24-1; abundance: -; CDR3aa: CATSEPSTGISGYTF; CDR3nt: TGTGCCACCAGTGAACCCTCTACAGGGATCTCTGGCTACACCTTC
d_gene: -; j_gene: TRBJ1-5; v_gene: TRBV19; abundance: -; CDR3aa: CASSPRQATVNQPQHF; CDR3nt: TGTGCCAGTAGTCCCAGGCAGGCCACCGTCAATCAGCCCCAGCATTTT
d_gene: -; j_gene: TRBJ2-3; v_gene: TRBV7-2; abundance: -; CDR3aa: CASSPRGTDTQYF; CDR3nt: TGTGCCAGCAGCCCGCGGGGAACAGATACGCAGTATTTT
d_gene: TRBD1; j_gene: TRBJ2-3; v_gene: TRBV19; abundance: -; CDR3aa: CASSPDRGQTDTQYF; CDR3nt: TGTGCCAGTAGCCCCGACAGGGGGCAGACAGATACGCAGTATTTT
d_gene: -; j_gene: TRBJ2-2; v_gene: TRBV6-2/TRBV6-3; abundance: -; CDR3aa: CASSATRTNTGELFF; CDR3nt: TGTGCCAGCAGTGCGACACGAACGAACACCGGGGAGCTGTTTTTT
d_gene: -; j_gene: TRBJ2-7; v_gene: TRBV5-1; abundance: -; CDR3aa: CASSLGPAQDSQNYEQYF; CDR3nt: TGCGCCAGCAGCTTGGGGCCGGCCCAGGACAGCCAAAACTACGAGCAGTACTTC
d_gene: -; j_gene: TRBJ1-6; v_gene: TRBV19; abundance: -; CDR3aa: CASTAVRARDSPLHF; CDR3nt: TGTGCCAGTACCGCGGTGCGGGCTAGGGATTCACCCCTCCACTTT
d_gene: -; j_gene: TRBJ2-2; v_gene: TRBV9; abundance: -; CDR3aa: CASSRMVTATGELFF; CDR3nt: TGTGCCAGCAGCCGCATGGTGACAGCCACCGGGGAGCTGTTTTTT
d_gene: -; j_gene: TRBJ2-7; v_gene: TRBV6-2/TRBV6-3; abundance: -; CDR3aa: CASSYYRLLKSSYEQYF; CDR3nt: TGTGCCAGCAGTTACTACAGGTTATTGAAGAGCTCCTACGAGCAGTACTTC
d_gene: TRBD2; j_gene: TRBJ2-3; v_gene: TRBV19; abundance: -; CDR3aa: CASSTTSGKSTDTQYF; CDR3nt: TGTGCCAGTAGTACCACTAGCGGGAAGAGCACAGATACGCAGTATTTT